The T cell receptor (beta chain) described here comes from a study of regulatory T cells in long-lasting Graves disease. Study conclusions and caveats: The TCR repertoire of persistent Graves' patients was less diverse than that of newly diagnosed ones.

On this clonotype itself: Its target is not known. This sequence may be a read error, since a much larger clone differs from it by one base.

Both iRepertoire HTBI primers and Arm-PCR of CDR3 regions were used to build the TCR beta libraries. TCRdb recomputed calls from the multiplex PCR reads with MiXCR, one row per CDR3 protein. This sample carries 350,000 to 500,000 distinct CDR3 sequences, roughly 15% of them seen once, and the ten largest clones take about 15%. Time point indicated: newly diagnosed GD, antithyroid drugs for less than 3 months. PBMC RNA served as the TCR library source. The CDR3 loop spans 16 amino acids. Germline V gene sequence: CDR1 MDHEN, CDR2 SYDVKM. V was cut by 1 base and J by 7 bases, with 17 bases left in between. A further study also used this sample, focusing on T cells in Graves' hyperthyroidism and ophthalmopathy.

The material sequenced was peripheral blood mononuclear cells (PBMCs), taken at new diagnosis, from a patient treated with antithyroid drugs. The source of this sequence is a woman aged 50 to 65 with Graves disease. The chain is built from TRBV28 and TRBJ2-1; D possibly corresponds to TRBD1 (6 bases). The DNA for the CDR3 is TGTGCCAGCAGTTTATCATCGGCAGGGGAGCGAAATGAGCAGTTCTTC. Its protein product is CASSLSSAGERNEQFF.